This T cell receptor beta chain emerged from a study of T cell responses to AZD1222 COVID-19 vaccine. Study-wide results and caveats: Baseline seropositivity characterized only a handful of AZD1222 recipients. Clonal diversity may have been underestimated in mostly white British donors. Repertoire collection took place solely once the T cell response had peaked.

Turning to this clone: Antigen unknown.

Libraries were prepared by immunoSEQ multiplex PCR; TCRdb keeps only in-frame clonotypes and omits some of them. The table has over 100,000 clones, more than 65% seen once; the top ten hold under 10%. The V end was cut by 2 bases, the J end by 4 bases, with 15 bases between. This CDR3 has 16 amino acids. Germline V CDR1 and CDR2: MDHEN, SYDVKM. The receptor was isolated from an adult in good health. The chain links TRBV28 to TRBJ2-1, with D perhaps assigned TRBD1 or TRBD2 (5 bases each). Sequenced material: peripheral blood, taken on day 0 of AZD1222 vaccination. CDR3 bases: TGTGCCAGCAGTTTAGCCCGGGACCGTTCTTACAATGAGCAGTTCTTC. It specifies CASSLARDRSYNEQFF.